The table lists the clone carrying this T cell receptor beta chain with a few counts. A split of CD4+ cells into CD45RA+ naive and CD45RA-negative memory subsets was performed. The source of the sample is a study of shared clonotypes between healthy human individuals. This CDR3 comprises 19 residues. Germline values: CDR1 SGHRS, CDR2 YFSETQ. Trimming shortened V by 4 bases and J by 8 bases, and 30 bases separated the two germline ends. Using immunoSEQ multiplex PCR, the repertoire was profiled, and TCRdb retains in-frame clones only, with some absent. The table includes fewer than 400,000 clones, 74% detected once.

The chain carries TRBV5-1 and TRBJ1-4; possible D gene TRBD1, 6 bases. The TCR originated in a man aged 25 to 45 in good health. Source material: memory CD4+ T cells sorted from blood. The sample's subset: CD45RA-negative fraction. The CDR3 protein is CASSKTGALSVPGTEKLFF. The CDR3 bases are TGCGCCAGCAGCAAAACGGGGGCGCTTAGCGTCCCCGGGACGGAAAAACTGTTTTTT.